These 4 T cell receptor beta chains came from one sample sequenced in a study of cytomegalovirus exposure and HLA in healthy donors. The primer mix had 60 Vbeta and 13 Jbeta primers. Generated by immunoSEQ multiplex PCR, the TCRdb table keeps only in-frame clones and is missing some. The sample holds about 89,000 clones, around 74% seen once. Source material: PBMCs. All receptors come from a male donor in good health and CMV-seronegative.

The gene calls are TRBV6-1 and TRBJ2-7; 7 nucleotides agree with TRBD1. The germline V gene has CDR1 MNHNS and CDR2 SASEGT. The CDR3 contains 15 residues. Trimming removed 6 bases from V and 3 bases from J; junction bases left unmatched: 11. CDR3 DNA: TGTGCCAGCAGCCACCGGGACAGCTGGGACTACGAGCAGTACTTC. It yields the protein CASSHRDSWDYEQYF.

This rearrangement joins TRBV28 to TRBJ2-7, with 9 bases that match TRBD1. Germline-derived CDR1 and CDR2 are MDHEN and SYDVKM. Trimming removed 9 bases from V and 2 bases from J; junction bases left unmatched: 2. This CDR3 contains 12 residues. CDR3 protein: CASNRGPYEQYF. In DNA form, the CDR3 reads TGTGCCAGTAACAGGGGGCCCTACGAGCAGTACTTC.

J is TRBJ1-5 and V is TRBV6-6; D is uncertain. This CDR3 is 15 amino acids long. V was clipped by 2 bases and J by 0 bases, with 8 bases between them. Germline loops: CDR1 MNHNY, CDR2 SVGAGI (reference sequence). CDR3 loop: CASSYEGYSNQPQHF. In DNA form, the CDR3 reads TGTGCCAGCAGTTACGAGGGTTATAGCAATCAGCCCCAGCATTTT.

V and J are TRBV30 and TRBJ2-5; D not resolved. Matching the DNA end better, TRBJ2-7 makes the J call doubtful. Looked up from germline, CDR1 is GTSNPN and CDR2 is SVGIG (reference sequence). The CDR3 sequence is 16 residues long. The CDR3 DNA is TGTGCCTGGAGCCTAGAGGCCGGATTCAGCTCCTACGAGCAGTACTTC. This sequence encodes CAWSLEAGFSSYEQYF.